The 26 T cell receptor beta chains listed next were all sequenced from one sample in a study of tumor-infiltrating lymphocytes in localized non-small cell lung cancer. Using immunoSEQ multiplex PCR, the repertoire was profiled, and TCRdb retains in-frame clones only, with some absent. The sample gives around 15,000 clones, approximately 80% of which show up once; approximately 10% is in the top ten. The material sequenced was uninvolved lung tissue not adjacent to the tumor. The source is a human donor with non-small cell lung cancer.

This clone was seen only a few times. V usage is TRBV11-2 and J usage is TRBJ1-2, with D hard to call. The CDR3 is 15 amino acids. CDR1 and CDR2 from the germline V gene are SGHAT and FQNNGV. Trimming stripped 2 bases from V and 3 bases from J, with 13 bases between. The CDR3 region is CASSLLKGWYYGYTF. In nucleotides, the CDR3 is TGTGCCAGCAGCTTATTAAAGGGATGGTACTATGGCTACACCTTC.

The rearrangement links TRBV5-5 to TRBJ2-7; D is unresolved. Germline V gene sequence: CDR1 SGHKS, CDR2 YYEKEE (reference sequence). There are 13 residues in the CDR3. The ends were cut back, 2 bases at V and 7 bases at J, with 13 bases in the middle. In nucleotides, the CDR3 is TGTGCCAGCAGCTTTTTGGTAGCCGCGGAGCAGTACTTC. It is translated as CASSFLVAAEQYF.

On this clone: The identical CDR3 is also encoded by other nucleotide sequences in the sample. The gene calls are TRBV30 and TRBJ1-1, with 7 bases that match TRBD1. J lost 0 bases, V lost 4 bases, and 5 bases had no gene match. CDR1 and CDR2 (germline): GTSNPN, SVGIG (reference sequence). The length of the CDR3 is 14 residues. The CDR3 bases are TGTGCCTGGACCAGGGGGACAGTGAACACTGAAGCTTTCTTT. It translates to CAWTRGTVNTEAFF.

This chain uses TRBV5-1 with TRBJ1-2, with D tentatively TRBD1 (5 bases). The CDR3 length is 14 residues. Deletions cut 0 bases from V and 9 bases from J, with 15 bases between. The germline V gene encodes CDR1 SGHRS and CDR2 YFSETQ. The chain's CDR3 is CASSLGQPSNSYTF. CDR3 DNA sequence: TGCGCCAGCAGCTTGGGACAGCCGTCTAATAGCTACACCTTC.

The chain uses TRBV6-6 and TRBJ1-5; TRBD1 agrees at 10 bases. Germline assignment: CDR1 MNHNY and CDR2 SVGAGI (reference sequence). The CDR3 runs to 14 residues. V was pared by 7 bases and J by 6 bases, with 6 bases of the junction left unmatched. This chain's CDR3 is CASTDRGQSQPQHF. The CDR3 DNA follows: TGTGCCAGCACCGACAGGGGGCAAAGTCAGCCCCAGCATTTT.

The rearrangement uses TRBV5-1 and TRBJ2-1; TRBD2 matches 7 bases. This CDR3 region has 17 residues. CDR1 SGHRS and CDR2 YFSETQ come from the germline V gene. Unmatched junction bases numbered 16, after V lost 3 bases and J lost 7 bases. The CDR3: CASSWGRGAGVSNEQFF. Written as DNA, the CDR3 is TGCGCCAGCAGCTGGGGAAGAGGGGCGGGAGTGTCGAATGAGCAGTTCTTC.

This rearrangement joins TRBV7-9 to TRBJ2-3, with D maybe TRBD2 (5 bases). V dropped 3 bases and J dropped 4 bases, with 11 bases sitting between them. Germline loops: CDR1 SEHNR, CDR2 FQNEAQ (reference sequence). The length of the CDR3 is 14 residues. Here the CDR3 DNA reads TGTGCCAGCAGCTTCGGCGGGCAGGCAGATACGCAGTATTTT. Protein sequence: CASSFGGQADTQYF. Full variable domain (remainder filled in from reference TRBV7-9 and TRBJ2-3): DTGVSQNPRHKITKRGQNVTFRCDPISEHNRLYWYRQTLGQGPEFLTYFQNEAQLEKSRLLSDRFSAERPKGSFSTLEIQRTEQGDSAMYLCASSFGGQADTQYFGPGTRLTVL.

The chain combines TRBV10-3 with TRBJ2-7; D not certain. V shed 0 bases and J shed 0 bases, with 9 bases lying between them. Germline-derived CDR1 and CDR2 are ENHRY and SYGVKD. The CDR3 extends over 15 amino acids. CDR3 coding DNA: TGTGCCATCAGTGAGTCGGTCGGCTCCTCCTACGAGCAGTACTTC. The encoded protein is CAISESVGSSYEQYF.

The rearrangement joins TRBV25-1 to TRBJ2-1, with 10 bases fitting TRBD2. Germline CDR1 MGHDK, CDR2 SYGVNS. This CDR3 comprises 16 residues. Trimming at V came to 6 bases and at J to 8 bases, leaving 13 bases not matched to a gene. The CDR3 DNA reads as TGTGCCAGCAGCCTCGGAAAGGGGCTAGCGGGAGATGAGCAGTTCTTC. It translates to CASSLGKGLAGDEQFF.

This clone was seen more than once but under ten times. This specimen includes other DNA sequences encoding the same CDR3. This sequence joins TRBV6-5 and TRBJ1-2; D is unclear. Between the trimmed V and J ends, which lost 6 bases and 3 bases, there was a span of 11 bases. CDR1 is MNHEY and CDR2 is SVGAGI in the germline V gene. The CDR3 covers 13 residues. The CDR3 coding sequence is TGTGCCAGCAGCCCGGGATCCGACTATGGCTACACCTTC. Its protein product is CASSPGSDYGYTF.

The chain recombines TRBV14 with TRBJ2-1; weak D call: TRBD1 (6 bases). This CDR3 region has 14 residues. The V end was cut by 1 base, the J end by 6 bases, with 10 bases between. Germline-derived CDR1 and CDR2 are SGHDN and FVKESK. The CDR3 protein is CASSQVKGVNEQFF. The CDR3 coding sequence is TGTGCCAGCAGCCAAGTAAAGGGGGTCAATGAGCAGTTCTTC.

This clone was recorded once. V is TRBV10-2 and J is TRBJ1-5; perhaps TRBD1 as D (5 bases). V was shortened by 4 bases and J by 3 bases, with 10 bases between the two germline ends. The CDR3 sequence is 14 residues long. The germline CDR1 and CDR2 sequences are WSHSY and SAAADI. CDR3 sequence (DNA): TGCGCCAGCAGTGTTGACAGTTACAATCAGCCCCAGCATTTT. The encoded protein is CASSVDSYNQPQHF.

The J gene is TRBJ2-3, the V gene TRBV11-2; D may be TRBD1 (5 bases). The CDR3 length is 15 residues. V lost 3 bases and J lost 3, with 13 bases in between. Germline lookup yields CDR1 SGHAT and CDR2 FQNNGV. CDR3 coding DNA: TGTGCCAGCAGCTTTCTTGCTAGGGGTACAGATACGCAGTATTTT. Translated, it gives CASSFLARGTDTQYF.

This clone has just one count. This chain uses TRBV5-1 with TRBJ2-6; maybe TRBD2 (6 bases). Germline assignment: CDR1 SGHRS and CDR2 YFSETQ. The V end was cut by 6 bases, the J end by 2 bases, with 12 bases between. The CDR3 is made up of 15 amino acids. The CDR3 sequence: CASTNRRAGANVLTF. The CDR3 DNA follows: TGCGCCAGCACTAATCGGAGGGCTGGGGCCAACGTCCTGACTTTC.

The chain carries TRBV5-5 and TRBJ1-2; tentatively, D is TRBD1 (5 bases). The CDR3 consists of 14 residues. Trimming took 0 bases from V and 0 from J, leaving 6 bases between them. Germline CDR1 reads SGHKS; CDR2 reads YYEKEE (reference sequence). The CDR3 DNA sequence: TGTGCCAGCAGCTTGGCACAGGCTAACTATGGCTACACCTTC. Translation: CASSLAQANYGYTF.

The rearrangement uses TRBV1 and TRBJ2-7; no DNA check was done on the table's D call, TRBD2. TRBV1 is flagged as a pseudogene. This CDR3 has 13 residues. The chain's CDR3 is CTSSHKTSGTKGF. CDR3 in DNA: TGCACCAGCAGCCATAAGACTAGCGGGACGAAGGGCTTC.

The V call is TRBV2, the J call TRBJ1-1, with D perhaps TRBD1 (6 bases). CDR3 length equals 14 residues. CDR1 is SNHLY, CDR2 FYNNEI, per germline. V was clipped by 6 bases and J by 8 bases, with 19 bases between them. The CDR3 DNA reads TGTGCCAGCAGCGTACAGACAGGTCAAACAGAAGCTTTCTTT. It is translated as CASSVQTGQTEAFF. The entire variable domain, with the rest obtained from reference TRBV2 and TRBJ1-1, is as follows: EPEVTQTPSHQVTQMGQEVILRCVPISNHLYFYWYRQILGQKVEFLVSFYNNEISEKSEIFDDQFSVERPDGSNFTLKIRSTKLEDSAMYFCASSVQTGQTEAFFGQGTRLTVV.

V gene TRBV10-2 combines with J gene TRBJ2-3, with 7 nucleotides matching TRBD2. The germline gives CDR1 WSHSY, CDR2 SAAADI. The CDR3 has 15 residues. V gave up 3 bases and J gave up 1 base; unmatched junction bases: 4. CDR3 sequence reads: CASSDLREGTDTQYF. CDR3 in DNA: TGCGCCAGCAGTGATTTACGGGAGGGCACAGATACGCAGTATTTT.

In its sample, this clone was seen once. The chain employs TRBV6-1 and TRBJ2-3, with 11 bases aligning to TRBD2. The V segment lost 3 bases and the J segment 3 bases; nucleotides outside the gene matches: 8. Germline V gene data show CDR1 as MNHNS and CDR2 as SASEGT. CDR3 length: 17 amino acids. DNA of the CDR3: TGTGCCAGCAGTGACGGGACTAGCGGTCTCAGGACAGATACGCAGTATTTT. Translated, it gives CASSDGTSGLRTDTQYF.

V is TRBV2 and J is TRBJ1-2; no firm D call. Deletions cut 2 bases from V and 4 bases from J, with 5 bases between. In germline, CDR1 is SNHLY, CDR2 FYNNEI. The CDR3 runs to 12 residues. Here the CDR3 reads CASSETAYGYTF. For the CDR3, the DNA is TGTGCCAGCAGTGAAACCGCCTATGGCTACACCTTC.

J is TRBJ2-3 and V is TRBV6-5; D perhaps matches TRBD2 (5 bases). V was pared by 8 bases and J by 3 bases, with 12 bases between. The CDR3 is 13 amino acids. CDR1 is MNHEY and CDR2 is SVGAGI in the germline V gene. The CDR3 protein is CASAPPGTDTQYF. DNA of the CDR3: TGTGCCAGCGCCCCACCGGGGACAGATACGCAGTATTTT.

This chain joins TRBV25-1 and TRBJ2-5; 10 positions match TRBD1. This CDR3 has 15 amino acids. Trimming at V came to 4 bases and at J to 5 bases, leaving 7 bases not matched to a gene. Germline CDR1 and CDR2: MGHDK and SYGVNS. The CDR3 is CASSGGTGVSETQYF. In DNA form, the CDR3 reads TGTGCCAGCAGTGGCGGGACAGGGGTGTCGGAGACCCAGTACTTC.

The chain recombines TRBV6-6 with TRBJ2-7; possible D gene TRBD2, 6 bases. CDR1 and CDR2 (germline): MNHNY, SVGAGI (reference sequence). The CDR3 extends over 15 amino acids. Trimming removed 2 bases from V and 5 bases from J, with 16 bases in between. The CDR3 DNA reads as TGTGCCAGCAGTTACCAACCGGAGGGCGTCGACGAGCAGTACTTC. It translates to CASSYQPEGVDEQYF.

This clone was counted between two and nine times. This chain connects TRBV19 to TRBJ1-4; D is unclear. Germline CDR1 is LNHDA and CDR2 is SQIVND (reference sequence). The germline V and J ends were trimmed by 6 bases and 5 bases, with 16 bases remaining between them. The CDR3 has 15 amino acids. The CDR3 DNA is TGTGCCAGTAGCCGATGGAACAGTGGGAATGAAAAACTGTTTTTT. Encoded protein: CASSRWNSGNEKLFF.

The V and J genes are TRBV4-1 and TRBJ1-5; D perhaps matches TRBD1 (5 bases). This CDR3 comprises 18 residues. Trimming took off 4 bases at V and 6 bases at J, with 25 bases between the two ends. CDR1 is MGHRA and CDR2 is YSYEKL in the germline V gene. In DNA, the CDR3 is TGCGCCAGCAGCCCCTTGATGGGGTACCCAAGGGGTAGTCAGCCCCAGCATTTT. Protein product: CASSPLMGYPRGSQPQHF.

V gene TRBV7-9 combines with J gene TRBJ2-7; no firm D call. V was pared by 5 bases and J by 4 bases, with 9 bases between. The CDR3 sequence is 12 residues long. CDR1 is SEHNR and CDR2 is FQNEAQ in the germline V gene (reference sequence). In DNA, the CDR3 is TGTGCCAGCAGCCCGACGGGTTACGAGCAGTACTTC. This codes for CASSPTGYEQYF. The complete variable domain, with remaining parts taken from reference TRBV7-9 and TRBJ2-7, reads DTGVSQNPRHKITKRGQNVTFRCDPISEHNRLYWYRQTLGQGPEFLTYFQNEAQLEKSRLLSDRFSAERPKGSFSTLEIQRTEQGDSAMYLCASSPTGYEQYFGPGTRLTVT.